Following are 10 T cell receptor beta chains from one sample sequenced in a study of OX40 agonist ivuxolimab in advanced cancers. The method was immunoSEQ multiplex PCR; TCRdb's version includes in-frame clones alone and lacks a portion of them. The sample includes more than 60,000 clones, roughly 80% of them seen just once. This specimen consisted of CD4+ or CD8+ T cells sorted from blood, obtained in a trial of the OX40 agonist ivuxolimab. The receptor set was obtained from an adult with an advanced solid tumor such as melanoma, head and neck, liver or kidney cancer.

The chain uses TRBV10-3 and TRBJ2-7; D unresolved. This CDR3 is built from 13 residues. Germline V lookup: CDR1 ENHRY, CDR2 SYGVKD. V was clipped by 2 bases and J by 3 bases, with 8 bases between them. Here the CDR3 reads CAISEVLLYEQYF. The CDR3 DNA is TGTGCCATCAGTGAGGTCTTACTCTACGAGCAGTACTTC.

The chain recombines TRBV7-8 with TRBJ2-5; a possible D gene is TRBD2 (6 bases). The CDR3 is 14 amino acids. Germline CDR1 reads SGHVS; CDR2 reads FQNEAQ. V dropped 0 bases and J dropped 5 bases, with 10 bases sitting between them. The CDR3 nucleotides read TGTGCCAGCAGCTTAGCAGCGGAGGGGGAGACCCAGTACTTC. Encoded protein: CASSLAAEGETQYF. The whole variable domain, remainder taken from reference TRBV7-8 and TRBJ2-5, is GAGVSQSPRYKVAKRGQDVALRCDPISGHVSLFWYQQALGQGPEFLTYFQNEAQLDKSGLPSDRFFAERPEGSVSTLKIQRTQQEDSAVYLCASSLAAEGETQYFGPGTRLLVL.

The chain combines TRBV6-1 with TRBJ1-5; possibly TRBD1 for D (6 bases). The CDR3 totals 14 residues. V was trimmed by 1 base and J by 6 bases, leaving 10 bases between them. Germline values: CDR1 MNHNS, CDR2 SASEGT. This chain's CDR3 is CASSEVEGGQPQHF. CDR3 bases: TGTGCCAGCAGTGAAGTTGAGGGGGGTCAGCCCCAGCATTTT.

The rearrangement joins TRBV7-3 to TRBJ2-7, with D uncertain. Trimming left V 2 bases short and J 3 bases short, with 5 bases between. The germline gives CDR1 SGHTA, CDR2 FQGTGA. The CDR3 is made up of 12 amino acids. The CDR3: CASSLSGYEQYF. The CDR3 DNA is TGTGCCAGCAGCTTATCAGGCTACGAGCAGTACTTC.

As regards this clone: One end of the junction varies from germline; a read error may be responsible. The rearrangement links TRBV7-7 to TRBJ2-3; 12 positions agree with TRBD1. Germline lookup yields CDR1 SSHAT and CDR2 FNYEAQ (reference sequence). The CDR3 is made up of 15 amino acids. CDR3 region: CASSTGTGGRDTQYF. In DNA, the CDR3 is TGTGCTAGCAGCACCGGGACAGGGGGCAGAGATACGCAGTATTTT.

CDR3 nucleotides: TGTGCCACAAGTAGACAGGGTTTCAATCAGCCCCAGCATTTT. Translating it yields CATSRQGFNQPQHF. V is TRBV15 and J is TRBJ1-5; 7 positions match TRBD1. The V gene end was trimmed by 9 bases and the J gene end by 3 bases; junction bases not matched to a gene: 8. CDR3 size: 14 residues. Per the germline V gene, CDR1 is LNHNV and CDR2 is YYDKDF (reference sequence).

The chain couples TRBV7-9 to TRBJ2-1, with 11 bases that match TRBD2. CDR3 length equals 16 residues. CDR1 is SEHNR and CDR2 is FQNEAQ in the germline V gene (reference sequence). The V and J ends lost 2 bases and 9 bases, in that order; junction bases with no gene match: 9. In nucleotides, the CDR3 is TGTGCCAGCAGCTTAACCGGGACTAGCGGTATGAGTGAGCAGTTCTTC. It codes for CASSLTGTSGMSEQFF.

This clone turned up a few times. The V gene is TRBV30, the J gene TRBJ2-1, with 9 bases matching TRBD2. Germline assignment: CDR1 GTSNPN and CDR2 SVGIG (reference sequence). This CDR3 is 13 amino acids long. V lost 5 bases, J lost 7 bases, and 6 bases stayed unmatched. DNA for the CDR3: TGTGCCTGGGGCGGGAGGGCCAATAATGAGCAGTTCTTC. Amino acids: CAWGGRANNEQFF.

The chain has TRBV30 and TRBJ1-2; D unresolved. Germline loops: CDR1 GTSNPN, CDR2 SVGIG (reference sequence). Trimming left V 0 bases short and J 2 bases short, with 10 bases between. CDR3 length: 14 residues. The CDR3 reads CAWSVPSRNYGYTF. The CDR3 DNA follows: TGTGCCTGGAGTGTACCTAGCAGAAACTATGGCTACACCTTC.

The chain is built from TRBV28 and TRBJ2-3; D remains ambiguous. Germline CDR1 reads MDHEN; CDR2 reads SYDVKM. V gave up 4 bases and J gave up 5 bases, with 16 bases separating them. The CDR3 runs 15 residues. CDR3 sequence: CASSSPGRVGDTQYF. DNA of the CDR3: TGTGCCAGCAGTTCCCCCGGCCGTGTGGGAGATACGCAGTATTTT. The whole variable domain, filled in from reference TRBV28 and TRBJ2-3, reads DVKVTQSSRYLVKRTGEKVFLECVQDMDHENMFWYRQDPGLGLRLIYFSYDVKMKEKGDIPEGYSVSREKKERFSLILESASTNQTSMYLCASSSPGRVGDTQYFGPGTRLTVL.